This T cell receptor (beta chain) derives from a study of tumor-infiltrating lymphocytes in primary liver carcinoma. Looking at the study overall: The patients comprised men and women between the ages of 30 and 69 years. The study, taken as a whole, reports: Pairs of tumor regions overlapped more than tumor-adjacent and tumor-blood pairs did. Tumor samples exhibited a significantly greater top-250-clone fraction than blood samples (p = 0.039).

In the case of this clonotype: The antigen is not known.

Each 20-30 mg portion of unsorted bulk tissue served as the source for co-extraction of RNA and DNA. Resecting the tumor surgically was how the patients' primary liver carcinoma was treated. Starting material of approximately 500 ng total RNA yielded TCR beta cDNA via a constant-region primer. Three rounds of nested multiplex PCR with slightly modified ARM-PCR produced TCR beta libraries. Researchers ran the first two PCR rounds for 10 cycles each with TRBV1-TRBV30 forward primers and a C-beta reverse primer. TCRdb ran MiXCR on the multiplex PCR reads and lists one entry per CDR3 protein. In the table there are over 100,000 distinct CDR3 sequences, roughly 75% of which are singletons. Germline CDR1 and CDR2: SGHNT and YENEEA. The CDR3 consists of 18 residues. V lost 1 base, J lost 3 bases, and 11 bases stayed unmatched.

This receptor was taken from a woman between 55 and 75 years old with primary liver carcinoma and hepatitis B virus infection. The V and J genes are TRBV11-3 and TRBJ2-1, with 8 bases matching TRBD2. Material for sequencing was tumor-adjacent normal liver tissue. In DNA, the CDR3 is TGTGCCAGCAGCTTAGGTCAAGTCGGGAGGGCCGACTACAATGAGCAGTTCTTC. Amino acids: CASSLGQVGRADYNEQFF.